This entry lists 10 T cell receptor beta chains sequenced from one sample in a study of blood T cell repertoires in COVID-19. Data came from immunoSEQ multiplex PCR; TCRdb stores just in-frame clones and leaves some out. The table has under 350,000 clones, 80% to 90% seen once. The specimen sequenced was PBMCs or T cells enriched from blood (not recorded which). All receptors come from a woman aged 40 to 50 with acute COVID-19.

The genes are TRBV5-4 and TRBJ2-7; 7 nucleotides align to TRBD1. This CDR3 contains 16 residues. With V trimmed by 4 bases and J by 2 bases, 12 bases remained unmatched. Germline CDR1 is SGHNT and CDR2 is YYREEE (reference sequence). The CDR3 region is CASSKEPGQSTYEQYF. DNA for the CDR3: TGTGCCAGCAGCAAAGAACCGGGACAGTCTACCTACGAGCAGTACTTC.

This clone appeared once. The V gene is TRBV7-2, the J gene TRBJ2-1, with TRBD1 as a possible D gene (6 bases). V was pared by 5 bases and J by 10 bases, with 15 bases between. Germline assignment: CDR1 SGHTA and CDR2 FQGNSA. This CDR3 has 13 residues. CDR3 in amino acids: CASSASGAGEQFF. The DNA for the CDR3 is TGTGCCAGCAGCGCCTCAGGGGCGGGCGAGCAGTTCTTC.

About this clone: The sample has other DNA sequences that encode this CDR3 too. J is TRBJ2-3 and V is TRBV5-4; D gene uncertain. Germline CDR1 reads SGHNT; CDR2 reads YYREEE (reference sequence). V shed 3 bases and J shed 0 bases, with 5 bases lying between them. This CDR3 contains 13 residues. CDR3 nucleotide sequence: TGTGCCAGCAGCTCAACTAGCACAGATACGCAGTATTTT. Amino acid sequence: CASSSTSTDTQYF.

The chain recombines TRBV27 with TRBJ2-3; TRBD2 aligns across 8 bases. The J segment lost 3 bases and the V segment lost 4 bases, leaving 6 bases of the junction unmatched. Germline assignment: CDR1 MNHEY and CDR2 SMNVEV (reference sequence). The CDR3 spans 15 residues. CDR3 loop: CASSWFGGATDTQYF. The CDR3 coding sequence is TGTGCCAGCAGTTGGTTCGGGGGGGCAACAGATACGCAGTATTTT.

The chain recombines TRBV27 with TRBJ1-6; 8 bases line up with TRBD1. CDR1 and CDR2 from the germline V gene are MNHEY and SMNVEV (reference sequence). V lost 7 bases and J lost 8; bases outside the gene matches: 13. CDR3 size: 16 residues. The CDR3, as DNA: TGTGCCAGCACCCCGTCCGGGACAGGACCGTATTCACCCCTCCACTTT. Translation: CASTPSGTGPYSPLHF.

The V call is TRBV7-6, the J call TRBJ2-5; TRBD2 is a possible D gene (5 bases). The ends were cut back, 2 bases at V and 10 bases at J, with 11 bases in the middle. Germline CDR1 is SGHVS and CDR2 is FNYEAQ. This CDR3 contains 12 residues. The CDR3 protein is CASSLSSGSQYF. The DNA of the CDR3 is TGTGCCAGCAGCTTATCCTCGGGGAGCCAGTACTTC.

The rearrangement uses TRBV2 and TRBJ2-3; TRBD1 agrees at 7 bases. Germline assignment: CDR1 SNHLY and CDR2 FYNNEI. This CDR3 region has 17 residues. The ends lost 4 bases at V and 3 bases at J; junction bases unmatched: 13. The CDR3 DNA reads TGTGCCAGCAGTGGGCTCTTGGGGACAGTTGTTACAGATACGCAGTATTTT. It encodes CASSGLLGTVVTDTQYF.

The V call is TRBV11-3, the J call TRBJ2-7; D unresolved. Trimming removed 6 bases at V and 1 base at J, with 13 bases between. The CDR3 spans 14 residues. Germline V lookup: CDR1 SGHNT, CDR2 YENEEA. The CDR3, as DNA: TGTGCCAGCAGTTTTTCGTTCGGTTCCTACGAGCAGTACTTC. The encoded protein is CASSFSFGSYEQYF. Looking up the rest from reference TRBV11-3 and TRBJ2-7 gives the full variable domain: EAGVVQSPRYKIIEKKQPVAFWCNPISGHNTLYWYLQNLGQGPELLIRYENEEAVDDSQLPKDRFSAERLKGVDSTLKIQPAELGDSAVYLCASSFSFGSYEQYFGPGTRLTVT.

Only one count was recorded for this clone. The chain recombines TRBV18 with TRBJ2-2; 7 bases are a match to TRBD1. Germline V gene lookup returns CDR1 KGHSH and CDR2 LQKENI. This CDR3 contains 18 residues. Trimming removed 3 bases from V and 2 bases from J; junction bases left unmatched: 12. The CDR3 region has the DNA TGTGCCAGCTCACCTCGACAGGGATCCCCTCCCAACACCGGGGAGCTGTTTTTT. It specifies CASSPRQGSPPNTGELFF.

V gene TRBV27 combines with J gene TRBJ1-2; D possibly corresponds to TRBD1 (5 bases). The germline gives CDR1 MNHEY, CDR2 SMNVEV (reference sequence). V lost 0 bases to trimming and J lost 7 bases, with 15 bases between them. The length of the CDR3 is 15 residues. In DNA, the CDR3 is TGTGCCAGCAGTTTATCAGACAGTAGGCTGGGTGGCTACACCTTC. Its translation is CASSLSDSRLGGYTF.